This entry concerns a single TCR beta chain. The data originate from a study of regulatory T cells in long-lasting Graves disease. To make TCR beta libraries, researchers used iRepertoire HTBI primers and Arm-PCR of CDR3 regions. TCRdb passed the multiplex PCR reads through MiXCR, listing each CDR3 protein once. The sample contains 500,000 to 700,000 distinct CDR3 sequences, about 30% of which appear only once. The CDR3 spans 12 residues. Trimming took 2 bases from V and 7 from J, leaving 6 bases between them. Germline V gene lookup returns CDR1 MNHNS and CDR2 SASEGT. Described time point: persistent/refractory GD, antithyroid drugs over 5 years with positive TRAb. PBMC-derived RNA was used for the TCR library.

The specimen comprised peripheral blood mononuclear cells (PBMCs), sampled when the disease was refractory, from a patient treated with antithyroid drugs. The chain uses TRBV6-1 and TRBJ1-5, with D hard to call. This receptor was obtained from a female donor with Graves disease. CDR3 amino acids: CASSEFPQPQHF. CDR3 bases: TGTGCCAGCAGTGAATTTCCGCAGCCCCAGCATTTT.